This is a list of T cell receptor beta chains from one sample in a study of blood T cell repertoires in COVID-19. TCRdb's table, derived via immunoSEQ multiplex PCR, lists solely in-frame clones and lacks some. This sample has about 410,000 clones, with 70% to 90% found just once. The sample taken for sequencing was peripheral blood. Receptor source: a woman aged 25-40 years with active or convalescent COVID-19. CDR3s include the opening cysteine and the closing phenylalanine or tryptophan. The D gene is left open where the match is weak. Only some rows state a clone size, as once, few, many or a class for expanded clones.

v_call	j_call	d_call	clone_size	cdr3_aa	cdr3_nt
TRBV19	TRBJ1-4	NA	once	CASIGFGQVRLNEKLFF	TGTGCCAGTATTGGGTTCGGTCAGGTCCGTTTGAATGAAAAACTGTTTTTT
TRBV6-2/TRBV6-3	TRBJ2-7	TRBD2	NA	CASSRGKTSAAGEQYF	TGTGCCAGCAGTAGGGGGAAGACTAGCGCTGCGGGCGAGCAGTACTTC
TRBV18	TRBJ2-5	NA	NA	CASSPSTARGETQYF	TGTGCCAGCTCACCCTCGACCGCCAGGGGAGAGACCCAGTACTTC
TRBV10-1	TRBJ1-3	NA	NA	CASGEVSGNTIYF	TGCGCCAGCGGAGAAGTCTCTGGAAACACCATATATTTT
TRBV10-3	TRBJ1-1	TRBD1	once	CAISPGRTGGNTEAFF	TGTGCCATCAGTCCGGGACGAACAGGGGGGAACACTGAAGCTTTCTTT
TRBV5-5	TRBJ2-2	NA	once	CASSFYDRNTGELFF	TGTGCCAGCAGTTTTTATGACAGGAACACCGGGGAGCTGTTTTTT
TRBV30	TRBJ2-7	NA	NA	CAWSLRHVSEQYF	TGTGCCTGGAGTCTCAGACACGTGAGCGAGCAGTACTTC
TRBV2	TRBJ1-5	NA	NA	CASSKSQESNQPQHF	TGTGCCAGCTCCAAATCGCAGGAATCAAATCAGCCCCAGCATTTT
TRBV4-1	TRBJ1-4	NA	NA	CASSHRGANEKLFF	TGCGCCAGCAGCCATCGGGGGGCTAATGAAAAACTGTTTTTT
TRBV15	TRBJ1-4	NA	NA	CATSRDPGTSEKLFF	TGTGCCACCAGCAGAGACCCGGGAACGAGCGAAAAACTGTTTTTT
TRBV29-1	TRBJ2-3	NA	NA	CSVDLGLAEEFGGTDTQYF	TGCAGCGTTGATTTAGGTTTAGCGGAGGAGTTCGGGGGCACAGATACGCAGTATTTT
TRBV19	TRBJ2-3	NA	NA	CASSFLAESSTDTQYF	NA
TRBV19	TRBJ2-1	TRBD1	few	CASSLSGTGAYEQFF	TGTGCCAGTAGTCTTTCCGGGACAGGGGCTTATGAGCAGTTCTTC
TRBV15	TRBJ1-2	TRBD1	NA	CATSPGQSYGYTF	TGTGCCACCAGTCCGGGACAGAGCTATGGCTACACCTTC
TRBV4-2	TRBJ2-1	TRBD2	NA	CASSLLARGLAGDNNEQFF	TGTGCCAGCAGCCTCCTCGCCCGGGGACTAGCGGGGGATAACAATGAGCAGTTCTTC
TRBV7-2	TRBJ1-2	TRBD1	few	CASSLEGQGLGGYTF	TGTGCCAGCAGCTTAGAGGGACAGGGACTTGGTGGCTACACCTTC
TRBV18	TRBJ1-5	NA	NA	CASSPGGGNQPQHF	TGTGCCAGCTCACCGGGGGGTGGCAATCAGCCCCAGCATTTT
TRBV29-1	TRBJ1-2	TRBD1	NA	CSVVVQGAYGYTF	TGCAGCGTTGTTGTACAGGGGGCGTATGGCTACACCTTC
TRBV25-1	TRBJ2-2	TRBD2	NA	CASSDLAGANTGELFF	TGTGCCAGCAGTGATCTAGCGGGGGCGAACACCGGGGAGCTGTTTTTT
TRBV5-1	TRBJ2-1	TRBD1	NA	CASSFAPGQANNEQFF	TGCGCCAGCAGCTTTGCTCCGGGACAGGCTAACAATGAGCAGTTCTTC
TRBV18	TRBJ1-5	NA	few	CASSPERNSNQPQHF	TGTGCCAGCTCACCCGAGCGAAATAGCAATCAGCCCCAGCATTTT
TRBV20-1	TRBJ2-7	TRBD2	NA	CSASDGRGSYEQYF	TGCAGTGCTAGTGACGGGAGGGGGTCCTACGAGCAGTACTTC
TRBV19	TRBJ1-6	NA	NA	CASNDRRNSPLHF	TGTGCCAGTAATGACAGGAGGAATTCACCCCTCCACTTT
TRBV6-4	TRBJ1-2	TRBD1	NA	CASKKSGGMDYGYTF	TGTGCCAGCAAGAAATCAGGGGGCATGGACTATGGCTACACCTTC
TRBV11-2	TRBJ2-3	NA	few	CASSSVDTQYF	TGTGCCAGCAGCTCGGTAGATACGCAGTATTTT
TRBV30	TRBJ1-2	NA	NA	CAWSVNGFDYGYTF	TGTGCCTGGAGTGTAAACGGGTTCGACTATGGCTACACCTTC
TRBV27	TRBJ2-3	NA	NA	CASSSLLDTQYF	TGTGCCAGCAGTTCCTTGTTAGATACGCAGTATTTT
TRBV5-1	TRBJ1-1	NA	NA	CASSLQGGSTEAFF	TGCGCCAGCAGCTTACAGGGCGGGAGCACTGAAGCTTTCTTT
TRBV18	TRBJ1-3	TRBD1	few	CASSRVGTGSPGNTIYF	TGTGCCAGCTCACGGGTTGGGACAGGGAGCCCCGGAAACACCATATATTTT
TRBV10-3	TRBJ1-4	NA	NA	CAISESKGRGNEKLFF	TGTGCCATCAGTGAGTCGAAAGGTAGAGGTAATGAAAAACTGTTTTTT
TRBV4-1	TRBJ1-1	NA	NA	CASKGSGTEAFF	TGCGCCAGCAAGGGGTCGGGCACTGAAGCTTTCTTT
TRBV5-1	TRBJ2-6	NA	NA	CASSLSRWTVSVPGANVLTF	TGCGCCAGCAGCTTGTCTAGGTGGACAGTGTCAGTGCCTGGGGCCAACGTCCTGACTTTC
TRBV6-5	TRBJ1-2	NA	NA	CASSAKGLSYNGYTF	TGTGCCAGCAGCGCCAAGGGGCTGTCGTATAATGGCTACACCTTC
TRBV7-8	TRBJ2-7	NA	NA	CASSLDSPYEQYF	TGTGCCAGCAGCTTAGACTCCCCCTACGAGCAGTACTTC
TRBV30	TRBJ2-4	NA	NA	CAWSPRGWTKNIQYF	TGTGCCTGGAGTCCCCGGGGGTGGACCAAAAACATTCAGTACTTC
TRBV4-2	TRBJ1-5	TRBD1	NA	CASSQESGQSFQPQHF	TGTGCCAGCAGCCAAGAGTCGGGACAGAGTTTTCAGCCCCAGCATTTT
TRBV24-1	TRBJ1-1	NA	NA	CATTRGRENTEAFF	TGTGCCACCACCAGGGGACGCGAGAACACTGAAGCTTTCTTT
TRBV5-1	TRBJ2-1	TRBD1	NA	CASSLAGTGFYNEQFF	TGCGCCAGCAGCTTGGCCGGGACAGGGTTTTACAATGAGCAGTTCTTC
TRBV4-1	TRBJ2-2	NA	NA	CASSPVMGAGNGELFF	TGCGCCAGCAGTCCAGTGATGGGGGCCGGCAACGGGGAGCTGTTTTTT
TRBV5-5	TRBJ2-5	TRBD2	NA	CASSFLAGHQETQYF	TGTGCCAGCAGCTTTCTAGCGGGGCACCAAGAGACCCAGTACTTC
TRBV7-9	TRBJ2-7	NA	once	CASSSSRDSYEQYF	TGTGCCAGCAGCTCATCCCGGGACTCCTACGAGCAGTACTTC
TRBV24-1	TRBJ2-1	TRBD1	NA	CATSTGQIYNEQFF	TGTGCCACCTCCACGGGACAGATCTACAATGAGCAGTTCTTC
TRBV10-3	TRBJ2-7	NA	NA	CAIIREEGGTYEQYF	TGTGCCATCATCCGAGAAGAGGGAGGAACCTACGAGCAGTACTTC
TRBV2	TRBJ1-4	NA	NA	CASRGGELEKLFF	TGTGCCAGCAGAGGAGGGGAACTTGAAAAACTGTTTTTT
TRBV9	TRBJ2-2	NA	NA	CASSVVASAGELFF	TGTGCCAGCAGCGTAGTTGCCAGCGCCGGGGAGCTGTTTTTT
TRBV11-2	TRBJ1-2	TRBD1	NA	CASSFQGDYGYTF	TGTGCCAGCAGCTTTCAGGGGGACTATGGCTACACCTTC
TRBV5-5	TRBJ1-5	TRBD1	NA	CASSATGQGNQPQHF	TGTGCCAGCAGCGCCACGGGACAGGGGAATCAGCCCCAGCATTTT
TRBV5-1	TRBJ1-1	NA	NA	CASSLGTRTEAFF	TGCGCCAGCAGCCTAGGGACACGGACTGAAGCTTTCTTT
TRBV5-1	TRBJ1-2	TRBD1	NA	CASSLAAGGGYTF	TGCGCCAGCAGCTTGGCGGCAGGGGGTGGCTACACCTTC
TRBV4-2	TRBJ1-1	NA	NA	CASAGVGEYTEAFF	TGTGCCAGCGCAGGGGTCGGGGAATACACTGAAGCTTTCTTT
TRBV6-4	TRBJ1-1	NA	NA	CASSVAENTEAFF	TGTGCCAGCAGTGTGGCGGAGAACACTGAAGCTTTCTTT